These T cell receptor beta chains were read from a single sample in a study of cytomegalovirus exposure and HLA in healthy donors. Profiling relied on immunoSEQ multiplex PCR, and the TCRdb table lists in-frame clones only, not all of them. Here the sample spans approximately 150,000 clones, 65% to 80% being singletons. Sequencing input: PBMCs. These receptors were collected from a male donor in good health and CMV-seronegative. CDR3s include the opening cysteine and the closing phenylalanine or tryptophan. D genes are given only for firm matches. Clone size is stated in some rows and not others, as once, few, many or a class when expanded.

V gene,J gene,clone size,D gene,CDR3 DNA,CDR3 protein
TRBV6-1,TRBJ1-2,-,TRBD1,TGTGCCAGCAGTCTCACTCCGGGACAGGAGGATGGCTACACCTTC,CASSLTPGQEDGYTF
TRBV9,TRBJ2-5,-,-,TGTGCCAGCAGCGCCGAGGGTAGGGGGAAAGAGACCCAGTACTTC,CASSAEGRGKETQYF
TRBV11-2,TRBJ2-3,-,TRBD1,TGTGCCAGCAGCGGGATCCGGGACAGGGACGATACGCAGTATTTT,CASSGIRDRDDTQYF
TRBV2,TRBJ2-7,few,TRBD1,TGTGCCAGCATTGCGATAGAAAGGGACAGCTCCTACGAGCAGTACTTC,CASIAIERDSSYEQYF
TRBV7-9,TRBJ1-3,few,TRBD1,TGTGCCAGCAGCCCTTCAACAGGGGGCCCTGGAAACACCATATATTTT,CASSPSTGGPGNTIYF
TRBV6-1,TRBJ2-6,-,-,TGTGCCAGCAGGCATCCAGTCTCTGGGGCCAACGTCCTGACTTTC,CASRHPVSGANVLTF
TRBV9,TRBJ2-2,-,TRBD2,TGTGCCAGCAGCACGGGGACTAGCGGGAGCATCGGCACCGGGGAGCTGTTTTTT,CASSTGTSGSIGTGELFF
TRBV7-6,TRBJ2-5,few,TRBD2,TGTGCCAGCAGCTCCACGGGTGGGAGGGGACGGGAGACCCAGTACTTC,CASSSTGGRGRETQYF
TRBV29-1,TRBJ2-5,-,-,TGCAGCGTTGAAGCCTGGGAGCAAGAGACCCAGTACTTC,CSVEAWEQETQYF
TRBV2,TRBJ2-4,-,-,TGTGCCAGCGACAGGAGAGCCAAAAACATTCAGTACTTC,CASDRRAKNIQYF
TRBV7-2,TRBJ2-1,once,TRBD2,TGTGCCAGCAGCTTAAACGCGGGAGCAAGGAACAATGAGCAGTTCTTC,CASSLNAGARNNEQFF
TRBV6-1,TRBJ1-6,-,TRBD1,TGTGCCAGCAGTGTCCGGACAGGAGGGGCCAACCCCCTCCACTTT,CASSVRTGGANPLHF
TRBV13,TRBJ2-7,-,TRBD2,TGTGCCAGCAGCCCTACTAGCGGGGGGGCCATCTCCTACGAGCAGTACTTC,CASSPTSGGAISYEQYF
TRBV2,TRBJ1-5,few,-,TGTGCCAGTGCCCGTGAGTTGTCGAGTCCGAAGCCCCAGCATTTT,CASARELSSPKPQHF
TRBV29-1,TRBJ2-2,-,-,TGCAGCGTTGGCGGTCAGGGCGTGAACACCGGGGAGCTGTTTTTT,CSVGGQGVNTGELFF
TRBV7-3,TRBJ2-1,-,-,TGTGCCAGCAGCCTTGGAGGGGGGGGCTACAATGAGCAGTTCTTC,CASSLGGGGYNEQFF